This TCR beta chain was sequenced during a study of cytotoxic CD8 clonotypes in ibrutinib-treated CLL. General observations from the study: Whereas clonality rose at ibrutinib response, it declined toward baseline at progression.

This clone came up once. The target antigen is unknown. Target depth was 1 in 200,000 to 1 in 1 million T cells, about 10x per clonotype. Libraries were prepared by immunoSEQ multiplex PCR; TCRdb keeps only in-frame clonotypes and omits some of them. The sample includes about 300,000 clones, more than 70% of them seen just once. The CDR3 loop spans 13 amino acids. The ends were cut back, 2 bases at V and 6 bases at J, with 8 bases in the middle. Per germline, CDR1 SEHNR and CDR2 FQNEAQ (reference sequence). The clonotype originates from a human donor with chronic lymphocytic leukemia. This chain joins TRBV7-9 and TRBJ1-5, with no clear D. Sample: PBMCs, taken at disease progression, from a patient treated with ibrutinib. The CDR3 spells CASSLTGLQPQHF. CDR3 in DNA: TGTGCCAGCAGCTTAACTGGGCTTCAGCCCCAGCATTTT.